These 14 T cell receptor beta chains were all obtained from the same sample, sequenced in a study of T cell changes during pregnancy in multiple sclerosis. The data were produced by immunoSEQ multiplex PCR, yet TCRdb's version contains in-frame clones alone and is incomplete. The sample contains fewer than 140,000 clones, roughly nine tenths of which appear only once. This sample comprised peripheral blood, obtained before pregnancy. All receptors derive from a female donor with multiple sclerosis, enrolled in a pregnancy study.

The chain combines TRBV5-1 with TRBJ1-2, with D maybe TRBD1 (6 bases). Germline V gives CDR1 SGHRS, CDR2 YFSETQ. Trimming stripped 3 bases from V and 7 bases from J, with 13 bases between. The CDR3 runs 13 residues. This CDR3 is CASSSTGASGYTF. The CDR3 region has the DNA TGCGCCAGCAGCTCGACAGGTGCGTCTGGCTACACCTTC.

J is TRBJ2-5 and V is TRBV18, with D hard to call. Germline CDR1 reads KGHSH; CDR2 reads LQKENI. CDR3 length: 12 residues. Trimming took 3 bases from V and 0 from J, leaving 2 bases between them. The CDR3 reads CASSPYQETQYF. The CDR3 DNA sequence: TGTGCCAGCTCACCCTACCAAGAGACCCAGTACTTC.

J is TRBJ2-2 and V is TRBV14; D remains ambiguous. The V gene lost 4 bases and the J gene lost 5 bases, with 11 bases spanning the gap. Germline V gene sequence: CDR1 SGHDN, CDR2 FVKESK. The CDR3 is 14 residues long. Here the CDR3 reads CASSRGTETGELFF. As DNA, the CDR3 is TGTGCCAGCAGCCGAGGCACTGAAACCGGGGAGCTGTTTTTT.

This rearrangement joins TRBV6-6 to TRBJ2-1; 8 nucleotides align to TRBD2. The CDR3 is 15 amino acids. Trimming removed 5 bases from V and 6 bases from J; junction bases left unmatched: 9. Germline V gene data show CDR1 as MNHNY and CDR2 as SVGAGI (reference sequence). The CDR3 DNA reads as TGTGCCAGCAGTAAACCCGGACTAGCTTTCAATGAGCAGTTCTTC. Amino acid sequence: CASSKPGLAFNEQFF.

Written as DNA, the CDR3 is TGTGCCAGCAGGGACAGTTCCTACTATGGCTACACCTTC. This encodes CASRDSSYYGYTF. This chain connects TRBV6-1 to TRBJ1-2, with D possibly being TRBD1 (6 bases). Deletions cut 6 bases from V and 3 bases from J, with 11 bases between. Germline-derived CDR1 and CDR2 are MNHNS and SASEGT. The CDR3 runs to 13 residues.

This chain connects TRBV7-2 to TRBJ2-7; weak D call: TRBD1 (6 bases). The V end was cut by 1 base, the J end by 5 bases, with 12 bases between. Germline V gene lookup returns CDR1 SGHTA and CDR2 FQGNSA. CDR3 size: 14 residues. The CDR3 bases are TGTGCCAGCAGCTTAGGTGGGGGCGAGGACGAGCAGTACTTC. This translates into CASSLGGGEDEQYF.

The V call is TRBV13, the J call TRBJ2-5, with 12 nucleotides matching TRBD1. The germline gives CDR1 PRHDT, CDR2 FYEKMQ (reference sequence). The trim removed 9 bases at V and 3 bases at J, leaving 23 bases unmatched. The CDR3 contains 20 residues. CDR3 residues: CASSKYNRDRGRRGEETQYF. The CDR3 region has the DNA TGTGCCAGTTCGAAATACAACCGGGACAGGGGGCGACGGGGGGAAGAGACCCAGTACTTC.

The chain is built from TRBV25-1 and TRBJ1-1; possible D gene TRBD1, 5 bases. This CDR3 has 13 residues. Trimming left V 4 bases short and J 4 bases short, with 10 bases between. Germline loops: CDR1 MGHDK, CDR2 SYGVNS. The CDR3 spells CASSATVSTEAFF. CDR3 DNA: TGTGCCAGCAGTGCGACAGTAAGCACTGAAGCTTTCTTT.

This clone was recorded only once. The CDR3 sequence is CASSVEGAKGEKLFF. The CDR3 nucleotides are TGTGCCAGCAGCGTAGAAGGGGCTAAGGGTGAAAAACTGTTTTTT. This chain connects TRBV9 to TRBJ1-4, with D possibly TRBD1 on 5 matching bases. Trimming cost V 0 bases and J 7 bases, with 13 bases left between them. The CDR3 has 15 residues. The germline CDR1 and CDR2 sequences are SGDLS and YYNGEE.

This chain uses TRBV6-1 with TRBJ1-6; 7 nucleotides line up with TRBD1. The ends lost 2 bases at V and 10 bases at J; junction bases unmatched: 8. This CDR3 has 15 amino acids. The germline V gene encodes CDR1 MNHNS and CDR2 SASEGT. In DNA form, the CDR3 reads TGTGCCAGCAGTGAAAAAGGGAGACAGGGATCACCCCTCCACTTT. Amino acids: CASSEKGRQGSPLHF.

This chain connects TRBV13 to TRBJ1-6; 8 bases line up with TRBD1. CDR1 and CDR2 from the germline V gene are PRHDT and FYEKMQ (reference sequence). The CDR3 has 18 amino acids. The junction had 12 bases not matched to a gene; V was cut back by 5 bases and J by 3 bases. The CDR3 region has the DNA TGTGCCAGCAGCCGAACCGGGACAGGAGATAACTATAATTCACCCCTCCACTTT. Amino acids: CASSRTGTGDNYNSPLHF.

The V call is TRBV29-1, the J call TRBJ1-5; weak D call: TRBD1 (5 bases). The CDR3 is made up of 16 amino acids. Germline values: CDR1 SQVTM, CDR2 ANQGSEA. The V gene lost 3 bases and the J gene lost 3 bases, with 18 bases spanning the gap. CDR3 nucleotide sequence: TGCAGCGTTGATCTTAACGCCGACAGTGTCAATCAGCCCCAGCATTTT. It is translated as CSVDLNADSVNQPQHF.

This chain uses TRBV6-5 with TRBJ2-2; the D is unclear. Deletions cut 6 bases from V and 4 bases from J, with 15 bases between. This CDR3 spans 15 amino acids. Germline lookup yields CDR1 MNHEY and CDR2 SVGAGI. This CDR3 reads CASRPGWLPTGELFF. CDR3 coding DNA: TGTGCCAGCAGGCCTGGTTGGCTGCCCACCGGGGAGCTGTTTTTT.

On this clone: At one end the junction does not follow the germline gene, possibly because of a read error. The V call is TRBV7-3, the J call TRBJ2-2; 15 bases are shared with TRBD2. CDR3 length: 19 amino acids. CDR1 is SGHTA, CDR2 FQGTGA, per germline. The CDR3 nucleotides read TGTGCCAGCAGCTTAACCGGGACTAGCGGGAGGCTGAACACCAGGGAGCTGTTTTTT. Its translation: CASSLTGTSGRLNTRELFF.